This TCR beta chain was captured in a study of regulatory T cells in long-lasting Graves disease (dated by TCRdb to about 2021). Context from the whole study: Antithyroid drugs had been taken for less than 3 months by newly diagnosed Graves' disease patients. This study used TCR sequencing and RNA sequencing of peripheral blood to compare persistent Graves' disease patients against newly diagnosed Graves' disease patients. The study was conducted in China and was registered as a clinical trial. A total of some 33 samples were covered by TCR sequencing, comprising approximately 13 persistent and approximately 20 newly diagnosed Graves' disease patients.

Sample time point, as interpreted from the label and publication: newly diagnosed GD, antithyroid drugs for less than 3 months. RNA was extracted from PBMCs in TRIzol for both TCR sequencing and RNA sequencing. Graves' disease was diagnosed according to American Thyroid Association guidelines. The patients came from an endocrinology department in Xi'an, China. Each patient gave around 9.2 milliliters of peripheral blood, collected in an EDTA anticoagulant tube. Ficoll Paque Plus density gradient separation was used to isolate PBMCs, and no additional T cell sorting was done. An Agilent 2100 Bioanalyzer and agarose gel were used to check RNA quality, while a NanoDrop 2000 measured RNA concentration. Including cysteine and phenylalanine, the CDR3 has 14 amino acids. Of the read, only the CDR3 DNA is kept; its 42 bases are in frame from base 1. V has 5 bases trimmed and J has 6 bases trimmed; junction bases matching no gene number 13. According to the germline V gene (reference sequence), CDR1 reads DFQATT and CDR2 reads SNEGSKA.

This clonotype has only a few counts. Its antigen specificity is not known. No much larger clone is present one base from it, and per-base qualities are unavailable. Receptors were amplified or captured by multiplex PCR. The run used an Illumina HiSeq 4000. CDR3 regions were amplified by Arm-PCR with iRepertoire HTBI primers to construct TCR beta libraries. PCR products were gel purified before sequencing. Per the source publication's procedure: Gene usage analysis of CDR3 amino acid clonotypes relied on the 62 TRBV and over 13 TRBJ segments identified across samples. COPE and FqMerger were used to merge filtered high-quality paired reads into contigs. Contigs were aligned with BLAST to IMGT TRBV, TRBD and TRBJ reference genes, and CDR3 was defined per IMGT. Highly expanded clones were defined as clonotypes with a frequency above 0.1%. Shannon entropy was used to measure repertoire diversity, and the Gini coefficient was used to measure V-J evenness. Public clonotypes were defined as clonotypes shared by more than one individual. TCRdb cleaned the public reads at Q25 with fastp, built clones with MiXCR and kept in-frame beta chains. When rows share a CDR3 protein, they turn into one entry using the most common DNA and genes. It is TCRdb's table, rather than the study itself, that gives the V and J calls and clone size. Counted in this sample were around 480,000 distinct CDR3 sequences; roughly 15% of them appeared once. In total, the top ten clones hold more than 20% of the sample.

General study outcomes and caveats: Preferential use of TRBV28, TRBJ1-2 and TRBJ2-5 was observed in persistent disease, whereas TRBV20-1 and TRBJ2-1 were favored in newly diagnosed disease. Peripheral blood alone was examined, since thyroid tissue, which constituted the primary lesion, could not be accessed. As a limitation, the authors acknowledged that the small sample size may reduce accuracy. Compared with newly diagnosed patients, patients with persistent Graves' disease had lower TCR Shannon entropy and fewer highly expanded clones, which suggests clonal expansion. Sequencing and analysis were restricted to the TCR beta chain. Persistent patients shared more public clonotypes among themselves (2,741) than newly diagnosed patients did (approximately 970).

In addition, the sample was reused for a study of T cells in Graves' hyperthyroidism and ophthalmopathy. Reported in the second study: Graves' hyperthyroidism was defined as stable when no progression to ophthalmopathy occurred over 18 months of follow-up. The hyperthyroidism patients were between 18 and 65 years old and newly diagnosed, with a disease duration of less than 2 months. Exclusion was applied to patients with uncontrolled infections, other autoimmune diseases, pregnancy or lactation. Diagnoses were established on the basis of clinical symptoms, serum thyroxine and TRAb, thyroid ultrasound, and orbital computed tomography. The first round of RT-PCR for the TCR CDR3 was performed with the HTBI primer set and the Qiagen OneStep RT-PCR kit. Most expanded thyroid clonotypes (frequency above 0.001) were also detected in blood, suggesting blood repertoires may reflect thyroid immune responses. A 13 V-J signature model separated ophthalmopathy from stable hyperthyroidism, with over 85% sensitivity and 81.08% specificity in cross-validation and 80%/75% in testing. In validation, the model predicted progression to ophthalmopathy a median of roughly 6.5 months before onset, with 65% to 71% sensitivity and 72.22% specificity. To identify TCR V-J signatures that set the groups apart, the researchers used a discovery cohort of 90 to 100 patients, made up of 43 with Graves' ophthalmopathy and 57 with stable Graves' hyperthyroidism. Prospective prediction of ophthalmopathy was tested in an independent validation cohort of 18 hyperthyroidism patients and some 17 patients who later progressed to ophthalmopathy. The 80 to 100 discovery patients were randomly divided into training and test sets at a 7:3 ratio. In addition, the study compared T-cell repertoires in thyroid tissue and in blood from six Graves' hyperthyroidism patients. Following sampling, methimazole starting at 30 mg daily was given to hyperthyroidism patients, and high-dose intravenous methylprednisolone was given to ophthalmopathy patients. Libraries were constructed in a second round of multiplex PCR, after which size selection and purification were performed. The libraries were sequenced on an Illumina HiSeq2000 using paired-end 100 bp reads. SOAPnuke was used to process the raw data, removing reads that contained adapters or uncalled bases, had a mean Phred below 15, or lacked an exact match to the constant primer or identifier. COPE v1.2.5 was used to merge the high-quality paired reads, and each unique nucleotide sequence was defined as a clonotype. MiTCR v1.1 was used to align clonotypes to the IMGT TRBV, TRBD and TRBJ reference segments. Analysis was restricted to V-J combinations with a frequency above 0.0001, which covered 99% to 99.2% of repertoires. A TCS score was defined as the ratio between F50 (clonal expansion) and ExV (chaos), using BLOSUM62-based TCRdist between CDR3 peptides within each V-J. Welch's t-statistics and random forest reduced around 550 V-J features to around 14, which were used in a naive Bayes classifier (R e1071). No statistical method was used to set the sample size in advance, and investigators knew the group allocation. The paper reports TCR Vbeta CDR3 sequencing of 135 peripheral blood samples: approximately 43 ophthalmopathy, under 85 hyperthyroidism and some 17 progressor patients.

The chain was built from TRBV20-1 and TRBJ2-7, with 7 middle bases fitting TRBD2. This sequence was found in a woman aged 35-65 years with Graves disease. Donor details come from another sample of the same person, matched by shared clones. The sample was peripheral blood mononuclear cells (PBMCs), taken at new diagnosis, from a patient treated with antithyroid drugs. The DNA sequence follows: TGCAGTGCTCTCCTTGGGGGGGGTCTGAGCGAGCAGTACTTC. This codes for CSALLGGGLSEQYF.